These 17 T cell receptor beta chains came from one sample sequenced in a study of T cell changes during pregnancy in multiple sclerosis. Assay: immunoSEQ multiplex PCR; the TCRdb copy retains only in-frame clones and omits some. The data show over 45,000 clones, about 88% seen once. The sequenced sample was CD4+ T cells from peripheral blood mononuclear cells, obtained in the second trimester of pregnancy. The receptors shown here come from a female donor with multiple sclerosis, enrolled in a pregnancy study.

The V call is TRBV6-5, the J call TRBJ2-7; perhaps TRBD1 as D (6 bases). Deletions cut 6 bases from V and 0 bases from J, with 9 bases between. The CDR3 is 13 amino acids. CDR1 and CDR2 (germline): MNHEY, SVGAGI. CDR3 amino acids: CASRPGHSYEQYF. The CDR3, as DNA: TGTGCCAGCAGACCGGGACACTCCTACGAGCAGTACTTC.

The chain links TRBV7-9 to TRBJ1-5, with D possibly TRBD1 on 6 matching bases. This CDR3 has 14 amino acids. Germline values: CDR1 SEHNR, CDR2 FQNEAQ (reference sequence). V shed 7 bases and J shed 2 bases, with 12 bases lying between them. The CDR3 DNA reads as TGTGCCAGCAACCGGGGGGCTGGCAATCAGCCCCAGCATTTT. This encodes CASNRGAGNQPQHF.

The chain is built from TRBV10-3 and TRBJ2-7; 7 bases are shared with TRBD2. The germline gives CDR1 ENHRY, CDR2 SYGVKD. Unmatched junction bases numbered 18, after V lost 8 bases and J lost 8 bases. The CDR3 is made up of 15 amino acids. This CDR3 reads CAIRASAPGEGKQYF. CDR3 nucleotides: TGTGCCATCCGGGCCTCGGCGCCGGGGGAGGGCAAGCAGTACTTC.

This clone occurred once. The chain joins TRBV30 to TRBJ2-5; 11 nucleotides agree with TRBD2. The V gene's germline CDR1 is GTSNPN and CDR2 SVGIG (reference sequence). The CDR3 has 13 residues. Germline trimming cut 8 bases from V and 6 bases from J; bases unmatched to any gene: 8. Written as DNA, the CDR3 is TGTGCCAGATCCGGGACTAGCGGCCAGACCCAGTACTTC. Its protein is CARSGTSGQTQYF.

The genes are TRBV5-4 and TRBJ2-3; TRBD2 aligns across 10 bases. The ends lost 4 bases at V and 2 bases at J; junction bases unmatched: 10. The CDR3 is made up of 17 amino acids. The germline CDR1 and CDR2 sequences are SGHNT and YYREEE (reference sequence). CDR3 sequence reads: CASSAGLAKRSTDTQYF. The CDR3 region has the DNA TGTGCCAGCAGCGCGGGACTAGCGAAGAGGTCCACAGATACGCAGTATTTT. Complete variable domain (other parts from reference TRBV5-4 and TRBJ2-3): ETGVTQSPTHLIKTRGQQVTLRCSSQSGHNTVSWYQQALGQGPQFIFQYYREEENGRGNFPPRFSGLQFPNYSSELNVNALELDDSALYLCASSAGLAKRSTDTQYFGPGTRLTVL.

This clone turned up a few times. The V call is TRBV5-4, the J call TRBJ1-4, with D unclear. Trimming shortened V by 1 base and J by 0 bases, and 4 bases separated the two germline ends. Germline V CDR1 and CDR2: SGHNT, YYREEE (reference sequence). The CDR3 covers 14 residues. The DNA of the CDR3 is TGTGCCAGCAGCTTGACAGCAACTAATGAAAAACTGTTTTTT. Translated, it gives CASSLTATNEKLFF.

The gene calls are TRBV2 and TRBJ2-7; no definite D call. This CDR3 has 14 residues. Trimming left V 6 bases short and J 0 bases short, with 12 bases between. CDR1 is SNHLY, CDR2 FYNNEI, per germline. For the CDR3, the DNA is TGTGCCAGCAGGAACGACTTAAGCTCCTACGAGCAGTACTTC. Its translation is CASRNDLSSYEQYF.

This clone has only one observation. V and J are TRBV5-1 and TRBJ2-4, with 11 bases matching TRBD2. CDR1 is SGHRS, CDR2 YFSETQ, per germline. The CDR3 loop spans 15 amino acids. The V gene end was trimmed by 4 bases and the J gene end by 6 bases; junction bases not matched to a gene: 6. The CDR3 reads CASSETSGRRNIQYF. The CDR3, as DNA: TGCGCCAGCAGCGAAACTAGCGGGAGAAGAAACATTCAGTACTTC. The whole variable domain, filled in from reference TRBV5-1 and TRBJ2-4, reads KAGVTQTPRYLIKTRGQQVTLSCSPISGHRSVSWYQQTPGQGLQFLFEYFSETQRNKGNFPGRFSGRQFSNSRSEMNVSTLELGDSALYLCASSETSGRRNIQYFGAGTRLSVL.

The gene calls are TRBV9 and TRBJ2-7; TRBD2 matches 8 bases. V trimming: 4 bases; J trimming: 3 bases; junction bases outside the gene matches: 12. This CDR3 spans 16 amino acids. Germline assignment: CDR1 SGDLS and CDR2 YYNGEE. The CDR3 sequence: CASSTTSGRTGYEQYF. The CDR3 DNA reads TGTGCCAGCAGCACCACTAGCGGTCGAACCGGCTACGAGCAGTACTTC.

The table lists this clone with a count of one. This chain connects TRBV6-6 to TRBJ2-5; maybe TRBD1 (6 bases). This CDR3 contains 14 residues. The germline V gene has CDR1 MNHNY and CDR2 SVGAGI (reference sequence). V was trimmed by 6 bases and J by 0 bases, leaving 11 bases between them. The chain's CDR3 is CASRPGQNQETQYF. DNA of the CDR3: TGTGCCAGCAGACCCGGACAGAACCAAGAGACCCAGTACTTC.

The genes are TRBV11-2 and TRBJ2-3; 7 bases fit TRBD2. Germline assignment: CDR1 SGHAT and CDR2 FQNNGV. The CDR3 contains 16 residues. Germline trimming cut 5 bases from V and 1 base from J; bases unmatched to any gene: 9. The CDR3 is CASSARLTSGTDTQYF. The CDR3 DNA sequence: TGTGCCAGCAGCGCCCGACTAACTAGCGGCACAGATACGCAGTATTTT. The whole variable domain, remainder taken from reference TRBV11-2 and TRBJ2-3, is EAGVAQSPRYKIIEKRQSVAFWCNPISGHATLYWYQQILGQGPKLLIQFQNNGVVDDSQLPKDRFSAERLKGVDSTLKIQPAKLEDSAVYLCASSARLTSGTDTQYFGPGTRLTVL.

V and J are TRBV14 and TRBJ1-1, with a tentative D call TRBD1 (6 bases). This CDR3 comprises 17 residues. Trimming removed 0 bases at V and 4 bases at J, with 18 bases between. CDR1 is SGHDN, CDR2 FVKESK, per germline. Here the CDR3 reads CASSQDKQGVEITEAFF. CDR3 nucleotide sequence: TGTGCCAGCAGCCAAGACAAACAGGGAGTAGAGATCACTGAAGCTTTCTTT.

The rearrangement links TRBV29-1 to TRBJ1-1; D might be TRBD1 (5 bases). V was pared by 6 bases and J by 0 bases, with 14 bases between. CDR1 SQVTM and CDR2 ANQGSEA come from the germline V gene. This CDR3 spans 14 amino acids. This CDR3 is CSVGGSQLNTEAFF. The CDR3 DNA is TGCAGCGTGGGGGGATCTCAACTGAACACTGAAGCTTTCTTT.

The chain carries TRBV9 and TRBJ1-1, with TRBD1 as a possible D gene (6 bases). Trimming cost V 0 bases and J 1 base, with 10 bases left between them. CDR3 length: 15 amino acids. The germline V gene has CDR1 SGDLS and CDR2 YYNGEE. Here the CDR3 reads CASSVGGLGNTEAFF. The CDR3 DNA follows: TGTGCCAGCAGCGTAGGGGGGCTGGGGAACACTGAAGCTTTCTTT. The variable domain in full, with the rest retrieved from reference TRBV9 and TRBJ1-1, is DSGVTQTPKHLITATGQRVTLRCSPRSGDLSVYWYQQSLDQGLQFLIQYYNGEERAKGNILERFSAQQFPDLHSELNLSSLELGDSALYFCASSVGGLGNTEAFFGQGTRLTVV.

The gene calls are TRBV2 and TRBJ1-1; no definite D call. V lost 8 bases, J lost 2 bases, and 18 bases lay in between. The V gene's germline CDR1 is SNHLY and CDR2 FYNNEI. This CDR3 has 15 residues. CDR3 nucleotides: TGTGCCAGCTCTACCCCCGTGCAAAAAAACACTGAAGCTTTCTTT. Translated: CASSTPVQKNTEAFF.

This chain links TRBV5-1 with TRBJ2-3; 12 nucleotides align to TRBD2. With 3 bases clipped from V and 3 bases from J, the junction kept 8 bases outside the gene matches. Germline V lookup: CDR1 SGHRS, CDR2 YFSETQ. The CDR3 runs 17 residues. The CDR3 DNA reads TGCGCCAGCAGCTCGGGGACGACTAGCGGGGGAACAGATACGCAGTATTTT. Its translation is CASSSGTTSGGTDTQYF.

This chain joins TRBV28 and TRBJ1-1; 9 nucleotides match TRBD1. J was trimmed by 7 bases and V by 4 bases; bases with no gene match: 10. The CDR3 extends over 15 amino acids. CDR1 and CDR2 from the germline V gene are MDHEN and SYDVKM. The CDR3 here is CASSSYLGQGREAFF. The CDR3 bases are TGTGCCAGCAGTTCTTACCTCGGACAGGGGCGTGAAGCTTTCTTT.